Below, 24 T cell receptor beta chains from the same sample are listed, as sequenced in a study of shared clonotypes between healthy human individuals. The method was immunoSEQ multiplex PCR; TCRdb's version includes in-frame clones alone and lacks a portion of them. The table has millions of clones, roughly 93% seen once; the top ten hold 0.39%. Sequencing was done on a sample of naive CD4+ T cells from PBMCs. Subset given: CD45RA+ positively selected. The source of these receptors is a man aged 18 to 30 in good health. Some clones in this sample may be carry-over from other donors' samples.

The CDR3 protein is CASTSGQGAYGYTF. The CDR3 coding sequence is TGTGCCAGCACCTCGGGACAGGGGGCGTATGGCTACACCTTC. The chain couples TRBV6-5 to TRBJ1-2; 12 bases fit TRBD1. V was pared by 7 bases and J by 5 bases, with 5 bases of the junction left unmatched. This CDR3 region has 14 residues. Germline loops: CDR1 MNHEY, CDR2 SVGAGI.

The chain links TRBV5-1 to TRBJ1-1; D is uncertain. The V end was cut by 4 bases, the J end by 5 bases, with 15 bases between. Germline CDR1 is SGHRS and CDR2 is YFSETQ. CDR3 length equals 14 residues. This chain's CDR3 is CASSQDLGGTEAFF. The CDR3 bases are TGCGCCAGCAGCCAGGACCTCGGTGGGACTGAAGCTTTCTTT.

The chain carries TRBV5-1 and TRBJ1-3, with TRBD1 identical over 7 bases. The CDR3 loop spans 16 amino acids. V trimming: 3 bases; J trimming: 0 bases; junction bases outside the gene matches: 6. Germline values: CDR1 SGHRS, CDR2 YFSETQ. For the CDR3, the DNA is TGCGCCAGCAGCTCAGGAGGACAGGCCTCTGGAAACACCATATATTTT. Translating it yields CASSSGGQASGNTIYF. The full variable domain, in which reference TRBV5-1 and TRBJ1-3 provide the parts outside the CDR3, is KAGVTQTPRYLIKTRGQQVTLSCSPISGHRSVSWYQQTPGQGLQFLFEYFSETQRNKGNFPGRFSGRQFSNSRSEMNVSTLELGDSALYLCASSSGGQASGNTIYFGEGSWLTVV.

The rearrangement links TRBV7-9 to TRBJ2-1; tentative D call: TRBD2 (5 bases). Trimming left V 4 bases short and J 13 bases short, with 17 bases between. The CDR3 spans 13 residues. Germline V gene lookup returns CDR1 SEHNR and CDR2 FQNEAQ (reference sequence). CDR3 region: CASSYLSGSYQFF. CDR3 DNA: TGTGCCAGCAGCTATCTGAGTGGGAGTTACCAGTTCTTC.

The chain recombines TRBV7-9 with TRBJ1-3; the D gene is possibly TRBD1 (5 bases). The CDR3 has 14 residues. CDR1 and CDR2 (germline): SEHNR, FQNEAQ (reference sequence). V was trimmed by 5 bases and J by 0 bases, leaving 8 bases between them. The CDR3 coding sequence is TGTGCCAGCAGCATAGGGACCTCTGGAAACACCATATATTTT. Its protein product is CASSIGTSGNTIYF.

The chain uses TRBV28 and TRBJ2-5; 7 bases line up with TRBD2. V shed 7 bases and J 2 bases; nucleotides not matched to a gene: 7. In germline, CDR1 is MDHEN, CDR2 SYDVKM. The CDR3 totals 14 residues. The CDR3 loop reads CASTASGRQETQYF. CDR3 nucleotide sequence: TGTGCCAGCACCGCTAGCGGAAGACAAGAGACCCAGTACTTC. Together with reference TRBV28 and TRBJ2-5, the CDR3 gives the full variable domain: DVKVTQSSRYLVKRTGEKVFLECVQDMDHENMFWYRQDPGLGLRLIYFSYDVKMKEKGDIPEGYSVSREKKERFSLILESASTNQTSMYLCASTASGRQETQYFGPGTRLLVL.

The V call is TRBV30, the J call TRBJ2-2, with 13 bases matching TRBD2. Trimming removed 5 bases from V and 1 base from J; junction bases left unmatched: 4. The CDR3 consists of 16 residues. Germline-derived CDR1 and CDR2 are GTSNPN and SVGIG (reference sequence). CDR3 region: CAWLRLAGGNTGELFF. CDR3 nucleotides: TGTGCCTGGTTGAGACTAGCGGGAGGGAACACCGGGGAGCTGTTTTTT.

V is TRBV10-3 and J is TRBJ2-3; no reliable D call. CDR1 is ENHRY and CDR2 is SYGVKD in the germline V gene. CDR3 length equals 15 residues. Trimming stripped 2 bases from V and 0 bases from J, with 9 bases between. The CDR3 bases are TGTGCCATCAGTGAGAGGGCTTCTAGCACAGATACGCAGTATTTT. Its protein product is CAISERASSTDTQYF.

This clone came up once. J is TRBJ2-5 and V is TRBV15; D not certain. The CDR3 is made up of 14 amino acids. With 5 bases removed from V and 1 base from J, the gap between germline ends came to 11 bases. CDR1 is LNHNV, CDR2 YYDKDF, per germline (reference sequence). CDR3 loop: CATSYGRRQETQYF. The DNA of the CDR3 is TGTGCCACCAGCTATGGACGTCGCCAAGAGACCCAGTACTTC.

On this clone itself: This sample includes further DNA sequences coding for the same CDR3. The chain carries TRBV7-2 and TRBJ1-2; TRBD1 matches at 9 bases. The CDR3 loop spans 13 amino acids. Unmatched junction bases numbered 2, after V lost 4 bases and J lost 5 bases. CDR1 and CDR2 (germline): SGHTA, FQGNSA. DNA of the CDR3: TGTGCCAGCAGCTCGGGACAGGGATATGGCTACACCTTC. Its protein product is CASSSGQGYGYTF.

The J gene is TRBJ1-2, the V gene TRBV28, with D hard to call. This CDR3 is 13 amino acids long. Germline V gene data show CDR1 as MDHEN and CDR2 as SYDVKM. The CDR3 DNA reads as TGTGCTCGATTGAAGAGCGGTAACTATGGCTACACCTTC. It codes for CARLKSGNYGYTF.

This sequence joins TRBV15 and TRBJ2-3; 7 nucleotides match TRBD2. CDR3 length: 16 residues. Germline CDR1 and CDR2: LNHNV and YYDKDF (reference sequence). Losses at the gene ends were 3 bases for V and 0 bases for J; bases not matched to a gene: 6. The CDR3 coding sequence is TGTGCCACCAGCAGGCTACTAGCGCCTAGCACAGATACGCAGTATTTT. Its translation: CATSRLLAPSTDTQYF.

The chain recombines TRBV27 with TRBJ2-7; 7 bases fit TRBD1. The germline V gene encodes CDR1 MNHEY and CDR2 SMNVEV (reference sequence). The CDR3 loop spans 14 amino acids. Losses at the gene ends were 4 bases for V and 3 bases for J; bases not matched to a gene: 6. The CDR3 nucleotides are TGTGCCAGCAGTTCTAACAGGGGAGTCTACGAGCAGTACTTC. Amino acids: CASSSNRGVYEQYF.

This sequence joins TRBV11-3 and TRBJ2-7; D is tentatively TRBD1 or TRBD2 (6 bases each). Germline values: CDR1 SGHNT, CDR2 YENEEA. This CDR3 spans 15 amino acids. V lost 0 bases, J lost 6 bases, and 15 bases lay in between. The CDR3 loop is CASSLDSLRGAEQYF. CDR3 coding DNA: TGTGCCAGCAGCTTAGATTCATTGAGGGGGGCCGAGCAGTACTTC. Drawing the rest from reference TRBV11-3 and TRBJ2-7, the complete variable domain is EAGVVQSPRYKIIEKKQPVAFWCNPISGHNTLYWYLQNLGQGPELLIRYENEEAVDDSQLPKDRFSAERLKGVDSTLKIQPAELGDSAVYLCASSLDSLRGAEQYFGPGTRLTVT.

Concerning this clone itself: This specimen includes other DNA sequences encoding the same CDR3. V usage is TRBV28 and J usage is TRBJ1-2, with a tentative D call TRBD1 (5 bases). CDR3 length: 12 amino acids. Looked up from germline, CDR1 is MDHEN and CDR2 is SYDVKM. V was pared by 3 bases and J by 7 bases, with 9 bases between. The CDR3 nucleotides read TGTGCCAGCAGTTTGGTGGGGGTTGGCTACACCTTC. It specifies CASSLVGVGYTF.

The chain employs TRBV9 and TRBJ2-3; perhaps TRBD2 as D (6 bases). The germline V and J ends were trimmed by 4 bases and 0 bases, with 12 bases remaining between them. Per the germline V gene, CDR1 is SGDLS and CDR2 is YYNGEE. The CDR3 spans 15 residues. CDR3 coding DNA: TGTGCCAGCAGCCGTAGCGGAGGGAGCACAGATACGCAGTATTTT. Translating gives CASSRSGGSTDTQYF.

The chain is built from TRBV18 and TRBJ2-2; 7 bases align to TRBD1. The CDR3 covers 15 residues. CDR1 and CDR2 (germline): KGHSH, LQKENI. Trimming cost V 3 bases and J 5 bases; bases outside gene matches: 6. The CDR3 region is CASSPEGARTGELFF. CDR3 in DNA: TGTGCCAGCTCACCTGAGGGGGCTCGGACCGGGGAGCTGTTTTTT.

V is TRBV5-1 and J is TRBJ1-1; 12 nucleotides align to TRBD1. Losses at the gene ends were 3 bases for V and 4 bases for J; bases not matched to a gene: 4. CDR3 length: 15 amino acids. The germline V gene has CDR1 SGHRS and CDR2 YFSETQ. The CDR3 region has the DNA TGCGCCAGCAGCTCTGGGACAGGGGGCGTCACTGAAGCTTTCTTT. Encoded protein: CASSSGTGGVTEAFF. The full variable domain, its missing parts supplied by reference TRBV5-1 and TRBJ1-1, is KAGVTQTPRYLIKTRGQQVTLSCSPISGHRSVSWYQQTPGQGLQFLFEYFSETQRNKGNFPGRFSGRQFSNSRSEMNVSTLELGDSALYLCASSSGTGGVTEAFFGQGTRLTVV.

This clone was counted between two and nine times. J is TRBJ1-5 and V is TRBV30; 9 nucleotides agree with TRBD1. The CDR3 contains 15 residues. After removal of 4 bases from V and 4 bases from J, the junction contained 8 bases not matched to a gene. Germline lookup yields CDR1 GTSNPN and CDR2 SVGIG (reference sequence). CDR3 sequence (DNA): TGTGCCTGGACCCTTCCGGGACAGGGTAATCAGCCCCAGCATTTT. It codes for CAWTLPGQGNQPQHF.

This clone has only one observation. The V call is TRBV7-8, the J call TRBJ2-3, with TRBD1 identical over 7 bases. This CDR3 contains 16 residues. Trimming at V came to 5 bases and at J to 0 bases, leaving 8 bases not matched to a gene. Germline values: CDR1 SGHVS, CDR2 FQNEAQ. The CDR3 loop reads CASSGRQGVSTDTQYF. The CDR3 nucleotides are TGTGCCAGCAGCGGAAGACAGGGCGTTAGCACAGATACGCAGTATTTT.

The chain links TRBV6-5 to TRBJ2-2; 8 bases agree with TRBD1. This CDR3 has 14 residues. Germline CDR1 MNHEY, CDR2 SVGAGI. The ends lost 6 bases at V and 6 bases at J; junction bases unmatched: 6. The DNA for the CDR3 is TGTGCCAGCAGATGGGACAGGCTCCCCGGGGAGCTGTTTTTT. Translated, it gives CASRWDRLPGELFF.

This clone appeared once. The chain employs TRBV19 and TRBJ1-5; 7 bases are shared with TRBD1. CDR3 length: 15 residues. Trimming removed 5 bases from V and 5 bases from J; junction bases left unmatched: 9. Germline assignment: CDR1 LNHDA and CDR2 SQIVND (reference sequence). The CDR3, as DNA: TGTGCCAGTAGTTCAGACCGGACAGGTTATCAGCCCCAGCATTTT. Its translation is CASSSDRTGYQPQHF.

This clone was seen a few times. The sample carries other DNA sequences with the same CDR3. The J gene is TRBJ1-5, the V gene TRBV6-1, with TRBD1 identical over 8 bases. Germline V gives CDR1 MNHNS, CDR2 SASEGT. The junction had 3 bases not matched to a gene; V was cut back by 6 bases and J by 2 bases. CDR3 size: 14 residues. CDR3 nucleotides: TGTGCCAGCAGCCCGACAGGGGGCAATCAGCCCCAGCATTTT. This translates into CASSPTGGNQPQHF.

The rearrangement uses TRBV4-2 and TRBJ1-4; D gene unclear. The germline CDR1 and CDR2 sequences are LGHNA and YNFKEQ. The CDR3 is 15 residues long. V lost 0 bases and J lost 7, with 12 bases in between. CDR3 sequence (DNA): TGTGCCAGCAGCCAAGAGAAGGTCGGTGGTGAAAAACTGTTTTTT. As protein: CASSQEKVGGEKLFF.